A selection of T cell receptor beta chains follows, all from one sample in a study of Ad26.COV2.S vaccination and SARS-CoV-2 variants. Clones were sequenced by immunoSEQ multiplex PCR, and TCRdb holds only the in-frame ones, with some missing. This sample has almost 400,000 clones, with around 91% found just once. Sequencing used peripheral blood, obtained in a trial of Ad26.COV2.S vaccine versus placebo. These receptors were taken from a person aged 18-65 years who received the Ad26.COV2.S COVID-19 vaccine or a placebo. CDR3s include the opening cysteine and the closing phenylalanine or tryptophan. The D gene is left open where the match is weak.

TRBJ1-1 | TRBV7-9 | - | CASSLRGTEAFF | TGTGCCAGCAGCTTAAGAGGGACTGAAGCTTTCTTT
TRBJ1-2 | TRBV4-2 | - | CASSQETGLQVGYGYTF | TGTGCCAGCAGCCAAGAGACAGGACTCCAAGTAGGCTATGGCTACACCTTC
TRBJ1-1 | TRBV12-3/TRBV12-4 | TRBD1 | CASSLDRATEAFF | TGTGCCAGCAGCCTAGACAGGGCCACTGAAGCTTTCTTT
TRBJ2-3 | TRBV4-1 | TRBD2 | CASSQRGTSGNTDTQYF | TGCGCCAGCAGCCAAAGGGGTACTAGCGGAAACACAGATACGCAGTATTTT
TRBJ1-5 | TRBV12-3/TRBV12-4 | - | CASSTGLSQHF | TGTGCCAGCAGCACCGGACTGTCCCAGCATTTT
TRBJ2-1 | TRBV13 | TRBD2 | CASSLAGGYNEQFF | TGTGCCAGCAGCTTAGCGGGAGGCTACAATGAGCAGTTCTTC
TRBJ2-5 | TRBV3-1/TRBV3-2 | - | CASSQAGRTQETQYF | TGTGCCAGCAGCCAAGCGGGACGGACTCAAGAGACCCAGTACTTC
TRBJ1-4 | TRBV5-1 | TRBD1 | CASSPTGESEKLFF | TGCGCCAGCAGCCCGACAGGGGAGAGTGAAAAACTGTTTTTT
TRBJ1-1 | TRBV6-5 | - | CASTLEGRGFTEAFF | TGTGCCAGCACGTTGGAGGGAAGGGGCTTTACTGAAGCTTTCTTT
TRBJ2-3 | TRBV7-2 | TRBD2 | CASSLSGGTSTDTQYF | TGTGCCAGCAGCCTAAGCGGGGGCACTAGCACAGATACGCAGTATTTT